The 30 T cell receptor beta chains below were found in one sample sequenced in a study of vaccination and CD4 T cells after COVID-19. With the Oncomine TCR Beta short-read assay, DNA from cultured CD4+ T cells was sequenced. TCRdb re-analysed the PCR reads in MiXCR, keeping a single row per CDR3 protein. The sample has 25,000 to 30,000 distinct CDR3 sequences; 41% are singletons. This sample's time point: late sampling 161 to 241 days after vaccination in a few convalescent patients. Treatment defined: roughly 11-day PBMC culture with coronavirus spike peptide pools or control peptides (ViraFEST assay). Their cognate antigens are unknown. The sample consisted of CD4+ T cells from blood, cultured in vitro, taken about 7 months after SARS-CoV-2 vaccination. These receptors were obtained from a human donor who had recovered from COVID-19.

This clonotype counts as medium-sized (0.01 to 0.1%). The chain is built from TRBV20-1 and TRBJ2-3; tentatively, D is TRBD1 (5 bases). Per the germline V gene, CDR1 is DFQATT and CDR2 is SNEGSKA (reference sequence). This CDR3 is 12 amino acids long. Deletions cut 5 bases from V and 2 bases from J, with 8 bases between. DNA for the CDR3: TGCAGTGCTCCGGACAACACAGATACGCAGTATTTT. It encodes CSAPDNTDTQYF.

Of note for this clonotype: Relative to the germline gene, one junction end is altered; a read error may explain this. This sequence joins TRBV7-7 and TRBJ2-5, with 8 bases that match TRBD2. CDR1 and CDR2 from the germline V gene are SSHAT and FNYEAQ (reference sequence). This CDR3 has 13 amino acids. Written as DNA, the CDR3 is TGTGCTAGCAGTAAGCTAGCGGGAGAGACCCAGTACTTC. It yields the protein CASSKLAGETQYF.

V gene TRBV7-2 combines with J gene TRBJ2-2, with a weak D call TRBD2 (5 bases). Germline V gene data show CDR1 as SGHTA and CDR2 as FQGNSA. This CDR3 spans 16 amino acids. The V gene lost 2 bases and the J gene lost 6 bases, with 16 bases spanning the gap. CDR3 region: CASSLRASFKSGELFF. CDR3 DNA sequence: TGTGCCAGCAGCTTAAGGGCTAGCTTTAAGTCCGGGGAGCTGTTTTTT. The whole variable domain, remainder taken from reference TRBV7-2 and TRBJ2-2, is GAGVSQSPSNKVTEKGKDVELRCDPISGHTALYWYRQSLGQGLEFLIYFQGNSAPDKSGLPSDRFSAERTGGSVSTLTIQRTQQEDSAVYLCASSLRASFKSGELFFGEGSRLTVL.

The J gene is TRBJ2-1, the V gene TRBV2; TRBD2 agrees at 10 bases. Germline V gene data show CDR1 as SNHLY and CDR2 as FYNNEI. This CDR3 comprises 15 residues. J lost 2 bases, V lost 7 bases, and 5 bases had no gene match. The CDR3 here is CASTLLAGPYNEQFF. The CDR3 coding sequence is TGTGCCAGCACCCTACTAGCGGGACCCTACAATGAGCAGTTCTTC. Filled out from reference TRBV2 and TRBJ2-1, the complete variable domain reads EPEVTQTPSHQVTQMGQEVILRCVPISNHLYFYWYRQILGQKVEFLVSFYNNEISEKSEIFDDQFSVERPDGSNFTLKIRSTKLEDSAMYFCASTLLAGPYNEQFFGPGTRLTVL.

This clonotype was counted a single time. This may be a read error: a much more frequent sequence differs by one nucleotide. The CDR3 loop is CSTRTPGGMYEQYF. For the CDR3, the DNA is TGCAGTACTAGGACCCCAGGCGGGATGTACGAGCAGTACTTC. This chain connects TRBV20-1 to TRBJ2-7, with D tentatively TRBD2 (6 bases). Germline CDR1 and CDR2: DFQATT and SNEGSKA (reference sequence). This CDR3 is built from 14 residues.

This clonotype was detected only a few times. The CDR3 DNA is TGTGCCAGCATGGGACAGGGGGACGAGCAGTACTTC. It codes for CASMGQGDEQYF. V gene TRBV28 combines with J gene TRBJ2-7; 11 positions match TRBD1. Trimming removed 7 bases from V and 5 bases from J; junction bases left unmatched: 1. The CDR3 totals 12 residues. Germline lookup yields CDR1 MDHEN and CDR2 SYDVKM.

This chain joins TRBV12-3 or TRBV12-4 and TRBJ2-5; TRBD1 is a possible D gene (5 bases). The V and J ends lost 3 bases and 5 bases respectively, with 10 bases between them. This CDR3 contains 13 residues. The DNA of the CDR3 is TGTGCCAGCAGTTTGGCAGGGCGGGAGACCCAGTACTTC. It yields the protein CASSLAGRETQYF.

The CDR3 loop reads CASSLRGNPFRDSYNEQFF. CDR3 DNA sequence: TGTGCCAGCAGCTTAAGGGGTAACCCCTTTCGTGACTCCTACAATGAGCAGTTCTTC. The genes are TRBV7-3 and TRBJ2-1; D gene uncertain. The CDR3 consists of 19 residues. V lost 1 base, J lost 0 bases, and 19 bases lay in between. Germline V gene sequence: CDR1 SGHTA, CDR2 FQGTGA.

This chain connects TRBV20-1 to TRBJ2-1; D remains unclear. CDR3 size: 13 residues. V lost 6 bases and J lost 6, with 15 bases in between. CDR1 and CDR2 from the germline V gene are DFQATT and SNEGSKA (reference sequence). The CDR3 reads CSARIQVGNEQFF. DNA of the CDR3: TGCAGTGCGAGAATCCAGGTGGGCAATGAGCAGTTCTTC.

This rearrangement joins TRBV20-1 to TRBJ1-1; D is ambiguous. Germline CDR1 DFQATT, CDR2 SNEGSKA (reference sequence). This CDR3 has 12 amino acids. Trimming shortened V by 6 bases and J by 3 bases, and 11 bases separated the two germline ends. For the CDR3, the DNA is TGCAGTGCCAGAAGGGAATACACTGAAGCTTTCTTT. Protein sequence: CSARREYTEAFF.

The V call is TRBV6-2 or TRBV6-3, the J call TRBJ1-2; D is undetermined. The CDR3 length is 11 residues. V gave up 2 bases and J gave up 2 bases, with 0 bases separating them. Germline loops: CDR1 MNHEY, CDR2 SVGEGT. This CDR3 reads CASSYNYGYTF. CDR3 sequence (DNA): TGTGCCAGCAGTTACAACTATGGCTACACCTTC.

The rearrangement joins TRBV6-2 or TRBV6-3 to TRBJ2-1, with 10 nucleotides matching TRBD2. With 4 bases clipped from V and 4 bases from J, the junction kept 1 base outside the gene matches. Germline CDR1 is MNHEY and CDR2 is SVGEGT. The CDR3 is 14 residues long. CDR3 DNA: TGTGCCAGCAGTTTACTAGCGGGGTACAATGAGCAGTTCTTC. Protein product: CASSLLAGYNEQFF.

CDR3 sequence (DNA): TGTGCCAGCAGTTCCAACAGGGGAGGCGAGCAGTACTTC. Protein: CASSSNRGGEQYF. The V gene is TRBV5-4, the J gene TRBJ2-7, with D perhaps TRBD1 (7 bases). The CDR3 has 13 amino acids. CDR1 SGHNT and CDR2 YYREEE come from the germline V gene (reference sequence). V dropped 5 bases and J dropped 6 bases, with 15 bases sitting between them.

This clonotype has just a few counts. The CDR3 here is CSASPTAHNYGYTF. DNA for the CDR3: TGCAGTGCTAGCCCGACAGCTCACAACTATGGCTACACCTTC. The chain recombines TRBV20-1 with TRBJ1-2; a weak D match, TRBD1 (5 bases). Germline assignment: CDR1 DFQATT and CDR2 SNEGSKA (reference sequence). Trimming removed 3 bases from V and 2 bases from J, with 13 bases in between. CDR3 length: 14 amino acids.

This clonotype was seen only once. The chain recombines TRBV7-9 with TRBJ2-1; D could derive from TRBD1 or TRBD2 (5 bases each). The germline CDR1 and CDR2 sequences are SEHNR and FQNEAQ (reference sequence). This CDR3 comprises 14 residues. Trimming removed 3 bases at V and 5 bases at J, with 11 bases between. The CDR3 DNA reads as TGTGCCAGCAGCTTCGGGACCCCCCACAATGAGCAGTTCTTC. The encoded protein is CASSFGTPHNEQFF.

The rearrangement uses TRBV6-4 and TRBJ2-2; D possibly matches TRBD1 or TRBD2 (6 bases each). This CDR3 contains 14 residues. Per germline, CDR1 MRHNA and CDR2 SNTAGT. Trimming cost V 6 bases and J 4 bases, with 12 bases left between them. For the CDR3, the DNA is TGTGCCAGCAGGAGCGGAGGGGGCACCGGGGAGCTGTTTTTT. It is translated as CASRSGGGTGELFF.

The V and J genes are TRBV24-1 and TRBJ2-5; 13 bases are a match to TRBD2. Germline lookup yields CDR1 KGHDR and CDR2 SFDVKD. The CDR3 contains 16 residues. The junction had 5 bases not matched to a gene; V was cut back by 6 bases and J by 2 bases. The CDR3 bases are TGTGCCACCAGTTTCGGGACTAGCGGGACGCAAGAGACCCAGTACTTC. Translating gives CATSFGTSGTQETQYF.

This clonotype was seen more than once but under ten times. CDR3 protein: CASSPDRGVEQYF. In DNA form, the CDR3 reads TGTGCCAGCAGCCCTGACAGGGGGGTTGAGCAGTATTTT. This chain uses TRBV7-3 with TRBJ2-3; TRBD1 agrees at 9 bases. Germline trimming cut 5 bases from V and 11 bases from J; bases unmatched to any gene: 8. This CDR3 contains 13 residues. CDR1 and CDR2 (germline): SGHTA, FQGTGA.

The chain joins TRBV6-1 to TRBJ2-7; a possible D gene is TRBD1 (5 bases). The CDR3 runs 12 residues. V was cut by 6 bases and J by 3 bases, with 9 bases left in between. Per the germline V gene, CDR1 is MNHNS and CDR2 is SASEGT. The CDR3 region has the DNA TGTGCCAGCAGACAGGTGAACTACGAGCAGTACTTC. Its protein product is CASRQVNYEQYF.

CDR3 residues: CASSWGGAIWGAFF. As DNA, the CDR3 is TGTGCCAGCAGTTGGGGGGGGGCGATATGGGGTGCTTTCTTT. The chain uses TRBV28 and TRBJ1-1; maybe TRBD1 (6 bases). The CDR3 consists of 14 residues. Between the trimmed V and J ends, which lost 4 bases and 11 bases, there was a span of 20 bases. Germline V gives CDR1 MDHEN, CDR2 SYDVKM.

The genes are TRBV4-3 and TRBJ2-1; a possible D gene is TRBD1 (5 bases). The V end was cut by 4 bases, the J end by 8 bases, with 15 bases between. The CDR3 runs 14 residues. Germline lookup yields CDR1 LGHNA and CDR2 YSLEER. In nucleotides, the CDR3 is TGCGCCAGCAGCCGCGGACACACTGGGTATGAGCAGTTCTTC. This encodes CASSRGHTGYEQFF.

This clonotype was detected a few times. V is TRBV7-2 and J is TRBJ2-7; a weak D match, TRBD1 (5 bases). Germline V gives CDR1 SGHTA, CDR2 FQGNSA. The CDR3 is 15 residues long. Trimming removed 5 bases at V and 0 bases at J, with 14 bases between. The DNA for the CDR3 is TGTGCCAGCAGCCCCCGGCAGGGCAGCTCCTACGAGCAGTACTTC. Translated: CASSPRQGSSYEQYF.

This clonotype occurred a few times. V usage is TRBV7-2 and J usage is TRBJ2-7; 8 bases align to TRBD2. Trimming took 5 bases from V and 2 from J; bases not matched to a gene: 17. Germline lookup yields CDR1 SGHTA and CDR2 FQGNSA. CDR3 length equals 18 residues. The CDR3 here is CASSARLASRVFAYEQYF. CDR3 sequence (DNA): TGTGCCAGCAGCGCCAGACTAGCGTCCCGAGTCTTTGCCTACGAGCAGTACTTC.

The chain combines TRBV7-9 with TRBJ2-3; D remains unclear. The germline V gene has CDR1 SEHNR and CDR2 FQNEAQ (reference sequence). The CDR3 runs 12 residues. V lost 4 bases to trimming and J lost 6 bases, with 8 bases between them. The CDR3 is CASSSPADTQYF. The CDR3 DNA follows: TGTGCCAGCAGCTCGCCAGCGGATACGCAGTATTTT.

This clonotype was seen a few times. CDR3 in DNA: TGTGCCAGCAGCTTACGTGGAGGCAATCAGCCCCAGCATTTT. Translated, it gives CASSLRGGNQPQHF. V is TRBV7-2 and J is TRBJ1-5; unclear D gene. This CDR3 region has 14 residues. Looked up from germline, CDR1 is SGHTA and CDR2 is FQGNSA. Trimming cost V 2 bases and J 2 bases, with 7 bases left between them.

The V call is TRBV21-1, the J call TRBJ2-7; TRBD2 is taken as the D call from the table, unchecked against the DNA. TRBV21-1 is noted as a pseudogene. CDR3 size: 12 residues. The CDR3 sequence: CASSKVRTRKYF. DNA for the CDR3: TGTGCCAGCAGCAAAGTACGAACCCGCAAGTACTTC.

This clonotype was counted only a few times. V gene TRBV27 combines with J gene TRBJ2-1; unclear D gene. CDR1 and CDR2 (germline): MNHEY, SMNVEV (reference sequence). The CDR3 runs to 14 residues. Between the trimmed V and J ends, which lost 4 bases and 10 bases, there was a span of 17 bases. The CDR3 reads CASSSPLGLSEQFF. CDR3 sequence (DNA): TGTGCCAGCAGTTCCCCTCTAGGGTTGAGCGAGCAGTTCTTC.

The rearrangement links TRBV20-1 to TRBJ2-3, with 8 bases matching TRBD2. After removal of 1 base from V and 4 bases from J, the junction contained 4 bases not matched to a gene. The germline V gene encodes CDR1 DFQATT and CDR2 SNEGSKA (reference sequence). The CDR3 has 14 amino acids. CDR3 DNA sequence: TGCAGTGCTAGAGGAGCGGGAGTGGCAGATACGCAGTATTTT. This gives the protein CSARGAGVADTQYF.

The J gene is TRBJ1-2, the V gene TRBV10-3, with 7 bases that match TRBD1. The germline V gene has CDR1 ENHRY and CDR2 SYGVKD. The CDR3 runs 15 residues. The ends lost 2 bases at V and 7 bases at J; junction bases unmatched: 10. The CDR3 sequence: CAISERQGVRGGYTF. The DNA for the CDR3 is TGTGCCATCAGTGAGCGACAGGGAGTTAGGGGTGGCTACACCTTC.

J is TRBJ2-7 and V is TRBV6-5, with 16 positions matching TRBD2. This CDR3 is 19 amino acids long. The V gene end was trimmed by 2 bases and the J gene end by 5 bases; junction bases not matched to a gene: 12. CDR1 is MNHEY, CDR2 SVGAGI, per germline. CDR3 loop: CASSYNTPGLAGGSDEQYF. In DNA form, the CDR3 reads TGTGCCAGCAGTTACAATACACCGGGACTAGCGGGAGGGTCGGACGAGCAGTACTTC.